A selection of T cell receptor beta chains follows, all from one sample in a study of PD-L1 blockade in urothelial cancer. Sequencing used immunoSEQ multiplex PCR; TCRdb keeps in-frame clones, though not all of them. Altogether 60,000 or so clones are present, over 70% being singletons, with the ten largest covering around 4.5%. This specimen consisted of PBMCs, obtained around atezolizumab (anti-PD-L1) treatment. Every receptor here comes from a man in his 70s with urothelial cancer. The CDR3 runs from the conserved cysteine through the conserved F or W. D genes are given only for firm matches. Clone size is shown for a subset of rows, as once, few, many or a class of expanded clone.

V gene	D gene	CDR3 length	clone size	J gene	CDR3 DNA	CDR3 protein
TRBV18	TRBD2	16	once	TRBJ2-7	TGTGCCAGCTCACCGTTGACTAGCGGGAGTTCGTACGAGCAGTACTTC	CASSPLTSGSSYEQYF
TRBV11-2	TRBD1	12	once	TRBJ1-1	TGTGCCAGCAGTCCTGGGACAGTTGAAGCTTTCTTT	CASSPGTVEAFF
TRBV19	NA	13	NA	TRBJ2-1	TGTGCCAGTAGTATGTCAGTATACAATGAGCAGTTCTTC	CASSMSVYNEQFF
TRBV18	NA	13	NA	TRBJ1-4	TGTGCCAGCTCACAGGGGACTAATGAAAAACTGTTTTTT	CASSQGTNEKLFF
TRBV11-2	TRBD2	15	NA	TRBJ2-1	TGTGCCAGCAGCCCCCGGACTAGCGGGAGCCATGAGCAGTTCTTC	CASSPRTSGSHEQFF
TRBV28	TRBD2	17	NA	TRBJ2-5	TGTGCCAGCAGTGGGCCTAGCGGGAGGGCCAGGTTGGAGACCCAGTACTTC	CASSGPSGRARLETQYF
TRBV7-2	NA	14	NA	TRBJ2-1	TGTGCCAGCAGCTCTCCAGGGGCTCACAATGAGCAGTTCTTC	CASSSPGAHNEQFF
TRBV7-6	TRBD1	13	NA	TRBJ2-1	TGTGCCAGCAGCAGAGACAGGGTTGATGAGCAGTTCTTC	CASSRDRVDEQFF
TRBV9	NA	14	NA	TRBJ2-5	TGTGCCAGCAGCGTAGACGGGGTCGGGGAGACCCAGTACTTC	CASSVDGVGETQYF
TRBV11-2	TRBD2	15	once	TRBJ2-7	TGTGCCAGCAGCATCGGGACTAGCGGCGCCTACGAGCAGTACTTC	CASSIGTSGAYEQYF
TRBV9	TRBD2	14	NA	TRBJ2-6	TGTGCCAGCAGCCCGGGGGGAAGCGTCAACGTCCTGACTTTC	CASSPGGSVNVLTF
TRBV29-1	TRBD2	16	NA	TRBJ2-5	TGCAGCCCCCGTGTAGCGGGAGGAAGAACCCAAGAGACCCAGTACTTC	CSPRVAGGRTQETQYF
TRBV5-4	TRBD2	16	NA	TRBJ2-3	TGTGCCAGCAGCAAGGGGACTAGCGGGGTCACAGATACGCAGTATTTT	CASSKGTSGVTDTQYF
TRBV6-1	TRBD1	14	once	TRBJ1-1	TGTGCCAGCAGTTGGGACAGGGGAGGAACTGAAGCTTTCTTT	CASSWDRGGTEAFF
TRBV11-2	TRBD1	13	NA	TRBJ1-2	TGTGCCAGCAGCTTGGGACAGAACTATGGCTACACCTTC	CASSLGQNYGYTF
TRBV29-1	NA	14	few	TRBJ1-1	TGCAGCGTCCTTCAGCGGGCAGCTAGTAATGAAGCTTTCTTT	CSVLQRAASNEAFF
TRBV2	NA	13	few	TRBJ1-5	TGTGCCAGCAGCGGGTTGCACGGGGGGCCCCAGCATTTT	CASSGLHGGPQHF
TRBV28	NA	15	NA	TRBJ1-5	TGTGCATCCAGCCCGCGGGGGGGGAAGGATCAGCCCCAGCATTTT	CASSPRGGKDQPQHF
TRBV5-6	TRBD2	17	once	TRBJ2-3	TGTGCCAGCAGCATCGGACTAGCGGGAGTGGTGCCAGATACGCAGTATTTT	CASSIGLAGVVPDTQYF
TRBV18	NA	15	NA	TRBJ2-1	TGTGCCAGCTCACCCGGGGTTCAGGGGTTCAATGAGCAGTTCTTC	CASSPGVQGFNEQFF
TRBV5-6	NA	15	NA	TRBJ2-5	TGTGCCAGCAGCCCCGCCTCGGGAAACCGAGAGACCCAGTACTTC	CASSPASGNRETQYF
TRBV10-3	NA	13	NA	TRBJ1-4	TGTGCCATCGGGGGGGGGACTAATGAAAAACTGTTTTTT	CAIGGGTNEKLFF
TRBV10-1	NA	12	NA	TRBJ1-1	TGCGCCAGCAGTGAGTCTGAGGGTGAAGCTTTCTTT	CASSESEGEAFF
TRBV7-6	TRBD2	14	NA	TRBJ2-3	TGTGCCAGCATCTCGGGGGGGGGCACAGATACGCAGTATTTT	CASISGGGTDTQYF
TRBV30	NA	14	NA	TRBJ2-1	TGTGCCTGGGCCTTGGGGGCAGGGTACAATGAGCAGTTCTTC	CAWALGAGYNEQFF
TRBV6-6	NA	13	NA	TRBJ1-1	TGTGCCAGCAGCAGGGTTGGGGACACTGAAGCTTTCTTT	CASSRVGDTEAFF
TRBV27	TRBD1	13	few	TRBJ2-7	TGTGCCAGCAGTTTAAGGACAGGGGAAGAGCAGTACTTC	CASSLRTGEEQYF
TRBV6-5	NA	13	NA	TRBJ1-1	TGTGCCAGCCACAGGGCCAGAGGGACTGAAGCTTTCTTT	CASHRARGTEAFF
TRBV5-1	TRBD2	14	NA	TRBJ2-7	TGCGCCAGCAGCTTCACTAGCGGGGTTGGAGAGCAGTACTTC	CASSFTSGVGEQYF
TRBV13	TRBD1	15	NA	TRBJ2-3	TGTGCCAGCAGCGGGGACAGGGGAAGCACAGATACGCAGTATTTT	CASSGDRGSTDTQYF
TRBV2	NA	14	NA	TRBJ1-1	TGTGCCAGCGGGAGGGGGGGCGCGTCGACTGAAGCTTTCTTT	CASGRGGASTEAFF
TRBV4-1	NA	16	NA	TRBJ2-3	TGCGCCAGCAGCCAAGAAGGGAAAGGGGGTTCAGATACGCAGTATTTT	CASSQEGKGGSDTQYF
TRBV11-3	NA	15	NA	TRBJ2-7	TGTGCCAGCAGCTTAGGACTGACACCTAGGGGCGAGCAGTACTTC	CASSLGLTPRGEQYF
TRBV5-6	NA	13	NA	TRBJ2-3	TGTGCCAGCAGCCTGACTGCGGGGGATACGCAGTATTTT	CASSLTAGDTQYF
TRBV7-9	NA	12	few	TRBJ1-2	TGTGCCAGCAGCTTACGGGGATATGGCTACACCTTC	CASSLRGYGYTF
TRBV18	NA	15	NA	TRBJ2-1	TGTGCCAGCTCACCACGGGTTGAACCCGGGAATGAGCAGTTCTTC	CASSPRVEPGNEQFF
TRBV7-8	TRBD2	15	NA	TRBJ2-5	TGTGCCAGCAGCTTAGAACTAGCGGGTAAAGAGACCCAGTACTTC	CASSLELAGKETQYF
TRBV6-5	NA	15	NA	TRBJ2-7	TGTGCCAGCAGTTCCACACAGGGAGTACTTTACGAGCAGTACTTC	CASSSTQGVLYEQYF
TRBV4-1	TRBD2	17	NA	TRBJ2-7	TGCGCCAGCAGCCAAGAATCGGGGGGGGTTCCCTTCTACGAGCAGTACTTC	CASSQESGGVPFYEQYF
TRBV30	NA	12	NA	TRBJ2-7	TGTGCCTGGAGTCCCTCCTTCAGCGAGCAGTACTTC	CAWSPSFSEQYF
TRBV19	TRBD1	16	NA	TRBJ1-5	TGTGCCAGTAGTATCTTAAACAGGGGATCCTATCAGCCCCAGCATTTT	CASSILNRGSYQPQHF
TRBV19	NA	15	NA	TRBJ1-5	TGTGCCAGTAGTCCCTCCTCCCGTGGAGTCCGGCCCCAGCATTTT	CASSPSSRGVRPQHF
TRBV5-4	NA	14	NA	TRBJ2-3	TGTGCCAGCAGCCCCGGGATCCACACAGATACGCAGTATTTT	CASSPGIHTDTQYF
TRBV6-1	TRBD2	15	NA	TRBJ2-3	TGTGCCATCCACACAGGGACTAGGGGGGCAGATACGCAGTATTTT	CAIHTGTRGADTQYF